This record looks at one T cell receptor (beta chain) sequence and its context. The CDR3 is made up of 12 amino acids. Germline values: CDR1 MNHNY, CDR2 SVGAGI (reference sequence). The data belong to a study of T cells expressing NK-cell markers. Study at large: Source material for TCR beta repertoires consisted of sorted CD3+CD56+NKG2C+, CD3+CD56+NKG2C- and CD3+CD56-NKG2C+ T cells. Sequencing covered eight donors, seven HCMV-seropositive and one seronegative.

From the 5' RACE reads, TCRdb lists one entry per CDR3 protein and no DNA. This repertoire includes 440,000 or so distinct CDR3 sequences. This receptor was obtained from a woman between 18 and 70 years old in good health. This chain joins TRBV6-6 and TRBJ1-2. Sequenced: blood T cells: a sorted CD56 or NKG2C T cell subset, CD4+ or CD8+ T cells, or bulk PBMC T cells (not recorded which). The CDR3 sequence: CASVLIPYGYTF.